In its sample, the clone carrying this T cell receptor (beta chain) was seen a few times. This may arise from a read error, as a much more abundant clone is one base away. Attachment of unique molecular identifiers was made to individual cDNA molecules. MiXCR was run by TCRdb on the 5' RACE reads, yielding one entry per CDR3 protein. This sample has 24,000 or so distinct CDR3 sequences, with around 5.4% found just once. The entry originates in a study of early T cells in non-severe SARS-CoV-2 infection. The CDR3 extends over 15 amino acids. The germline CDR1 and CDR2 sequences are SGHTA and FQGNSA. The chain carries TRBV7-2 and TRBJ1-6, with 11 positions matching TRBD1. Sample: whole blood. The receptor was derived from an adult who was a healthcare worker with PCR-confirmed SARS-CoV-2 infection or an uninfected control (not recorded which). The CDR3 is CVSSSDRGRESPLHF. Written as DNA, the CDR3 is TGTGTCAGCAGCTCGGACAGGGGGCGAGAGTCACCCCTCCACTTT.